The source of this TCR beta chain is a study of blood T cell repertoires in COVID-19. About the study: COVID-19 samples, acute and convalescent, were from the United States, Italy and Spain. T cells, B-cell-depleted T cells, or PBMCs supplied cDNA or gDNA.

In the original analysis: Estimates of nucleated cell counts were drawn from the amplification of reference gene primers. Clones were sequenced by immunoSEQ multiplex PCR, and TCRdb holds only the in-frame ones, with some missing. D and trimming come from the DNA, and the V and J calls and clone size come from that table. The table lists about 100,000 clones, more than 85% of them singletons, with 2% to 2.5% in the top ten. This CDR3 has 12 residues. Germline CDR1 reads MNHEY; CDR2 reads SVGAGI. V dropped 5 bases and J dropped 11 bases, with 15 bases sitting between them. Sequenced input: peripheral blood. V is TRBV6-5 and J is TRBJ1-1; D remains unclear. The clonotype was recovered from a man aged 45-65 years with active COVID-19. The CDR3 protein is CASSNGYGRAFF. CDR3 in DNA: TGTGCCAGCAGTAACGGGTACGGGAGGGCTTTCTTT.